What follows describes a single TCR beta chain. This specimen belongs to a study of monozygotic twins with inflammatory bowel disease. CDR1 is SEHNR and CDR2 is FQNEAQ in the germline V gene (reference sequence). The CDR3 is 15 amino acids. During cDNA synthesis, UMIs that each contained a 6-nucleotide sample barcode were added by means of template switching. TCRdb reprocessed the 5' RACE reads, keeping one entry per CDR3 protein, no DNA. Reported are around 220,000 distinct CDR3 sequences; the ten largest clones contain about 8%. The chain carries TRBV7-9 and TRBJ2-7; TCRdb's D call of TRBD1 is untestable without DNA. The sequenced material came from blood. This clonotype was sampled from a human donor with ulcerative colitis or Crohn's disease, or a healthy co-twin of an affected twin (not recorded which). CDR3 protein: CASSSDSRYPYEQYF.